The next 7 T cell receptor beta chains were all read from a single sample in a study of response to subunit inactivated influenza vaccine. In TCRdb, the RT-PCR reads were re-called with MiXCR into one record per CDR3 protein. The sample carries hundreds of thousands of distinct CDR3 sequences, 15% to 17% recorded once. The sequencing used PBMCs from blood, collected roughly 13 days after vaccination. The receptor source for this set is a man in his fifties who received an inactivated influenza vaccine.

This clonotype was detected only a few times. This sequence joins TRBV30 and TRBJ2-3, with D perhaps being TRBD1 or TRBD2 (6 bases each). The CDR3 is 18 residues long. The V end was cut by 1 base, the J end by 7 bases, with 27 bases between. Germline V gene data show CDR1 as GTSNPN and CDR2 as SVGIG (reference sequence). CDR3 sequence reads: CAWSGGASQGKRKNTQYF. The CDR3 bases are TGTGCCTGGAGTGGGGGGGCATCGCAGGGGAAGCGCAAGAATACGCAGTATTTT. The variable domain in full, with the rest retrieved from reference TRBV30 and TRBJ2-3, is SQTIHQWPATLVQPVGSPLSLECTVEGTSNPNLYWYRQAAGRGLQLLFYSVGIGQISSEVPQNLSASRPQDRQFILSSKKLLLSDSGFYLCAWSGGASQGKRKNTQYFGPGTRLTVL.

This chain links TRBV29-1 with TRBJ2-7, with 7 bases aligning to TRBD2. Germline lookup yields CDR1 SQVTM and CDR2 ANQGSEA. This CDR3 is built from 15 residues. The junction had 9 bases not matched to a gene; V was cut back by 2 bases and J by 2 bases. DNA of the CDR3: TGCAGCGTTGAATTCCGGGACTATCCTCCCTACGAGCAGTACTTC. Protein sequence: CSVEFRDYPPYEQYF.

The chain carries TRBV19 and TRBJ2-2; possibly TRBD2 for D (5 bases). V shed 1 base and J shed 5 bases, with 8 bases lying between them. CDR3 length: 14 amino acids. The germline V gene has CDR1 LNHDA and CDR2 SQIVND (reference sequence). CDR3 in DNA: TGTGCCAGTAGTATAGCCGGGAAGACCGGGGAGCTGTTTTTT. This codes for CASSIAGKTGELFF.

This chain joins TRBV4-3 and TRBJ2-1, with TRBD1 matching 9 bases. The CDR3 is 16 amino acids. Per germline, CDR1 LGHNA and CDR2 YSLEER. Germline trimming cut 0 bases from V and 10 bases from J; bases unmatched to any gene: 10. CDR3 residues: CASSQDRRQGGWEQFF. The CDR3 DNA follows: TGCGCCAGCAGCCAAGATCGGCGACAGGGGGGTTGGGAGCAGTTCTTC.

This rearrangement joins TRBV7-2 to TRBJ1-3; a possible D gene is TRBD1 (6 bases). V lost 6 bases, J lost 0 bases, and 15 bases lay in between. The CDR3 totals 16 residues. Looked up from germline, CDR1 is SGHTA and CDR2 is FQGNSA. This CDR3 is CASSQTGGRSGNTIYF. The DNA for the CDR3 is TGTGCCAGCAGTCAGACAGGCGGCCGCTCTGGAAACACCATATATTTT.

This clonotype was detected many times. The chain has TRBV7-8 and TRBJ2-5; D uncertain. CDR1 and CDR2 from the germline V gene are SGHVS and FQNEAQ. The CDR3 consists of 14 residues. V was trimmed by 1 base and J by 3 bases, leaving 9 bases between them. The CDR3 sequence is CASSLGFGKETQYF. CDR3 coding DNA: TGTGCCAGCAGCTTAGGTTTTGGGAAAGAGACCCAGTACTTC.

The CDR3 sequence: CAISVPNQPQHF. CDR3 bases: TGTGCCATCAGTGTCCCTAATCAGCCCCAGCATTTT. The chain is built from TRBV10-3 and TRBJ1-5; D call uncertain. Per germline, CDR1 ENHRY and CDR2 SYGVKD. Trimming took 4 bases from V and 4 from J, leaving 5 bases between them. The CDR3 loop spans 12 amino acids.